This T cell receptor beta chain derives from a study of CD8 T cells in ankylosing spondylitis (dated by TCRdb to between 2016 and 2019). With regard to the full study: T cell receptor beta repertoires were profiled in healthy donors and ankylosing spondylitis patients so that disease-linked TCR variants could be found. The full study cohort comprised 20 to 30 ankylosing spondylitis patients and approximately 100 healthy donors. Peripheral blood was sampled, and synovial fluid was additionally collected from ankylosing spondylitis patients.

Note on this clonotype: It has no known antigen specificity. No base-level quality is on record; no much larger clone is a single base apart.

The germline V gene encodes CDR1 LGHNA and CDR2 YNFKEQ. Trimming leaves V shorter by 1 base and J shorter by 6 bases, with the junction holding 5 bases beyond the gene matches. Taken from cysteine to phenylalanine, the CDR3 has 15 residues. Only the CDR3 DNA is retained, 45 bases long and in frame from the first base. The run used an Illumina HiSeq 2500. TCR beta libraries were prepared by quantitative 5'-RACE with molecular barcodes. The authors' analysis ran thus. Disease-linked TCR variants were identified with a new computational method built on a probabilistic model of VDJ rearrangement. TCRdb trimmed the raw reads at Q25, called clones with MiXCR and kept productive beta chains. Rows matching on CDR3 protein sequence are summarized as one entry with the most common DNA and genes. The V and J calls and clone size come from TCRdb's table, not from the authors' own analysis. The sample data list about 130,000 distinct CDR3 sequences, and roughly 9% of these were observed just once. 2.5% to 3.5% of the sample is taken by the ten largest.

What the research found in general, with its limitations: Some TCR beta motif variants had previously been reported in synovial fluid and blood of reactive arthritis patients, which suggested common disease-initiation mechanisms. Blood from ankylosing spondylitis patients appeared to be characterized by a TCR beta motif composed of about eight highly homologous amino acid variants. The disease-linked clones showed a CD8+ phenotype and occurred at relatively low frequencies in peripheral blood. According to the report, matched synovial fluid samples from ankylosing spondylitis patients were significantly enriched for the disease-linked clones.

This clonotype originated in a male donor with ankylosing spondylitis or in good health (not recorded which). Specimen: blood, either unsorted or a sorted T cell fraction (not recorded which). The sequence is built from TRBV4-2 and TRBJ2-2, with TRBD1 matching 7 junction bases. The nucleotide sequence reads TGTGCCAGCAGCCAAGCCGACAGGGTCGCCGGGGAGCTGTTTTTT. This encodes CASSQADRVAGELFF.